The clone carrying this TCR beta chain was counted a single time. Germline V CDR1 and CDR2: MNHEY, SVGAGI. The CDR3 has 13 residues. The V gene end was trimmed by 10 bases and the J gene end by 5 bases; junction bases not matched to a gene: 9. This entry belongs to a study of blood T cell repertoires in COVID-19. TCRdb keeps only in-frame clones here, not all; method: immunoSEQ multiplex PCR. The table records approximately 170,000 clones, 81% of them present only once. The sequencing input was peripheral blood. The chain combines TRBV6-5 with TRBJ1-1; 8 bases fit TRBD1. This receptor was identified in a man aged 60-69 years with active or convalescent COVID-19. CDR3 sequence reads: CATYRQGNTEAFF. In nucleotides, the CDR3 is TGTGCCACGTATCGACAGGGGAATACTGAAGCTTTCTTT.